In its sample, the clone carrying this T cell receptor beta chain was seen many times. Molecular barcoded adaptors covering alpha/delta and beta/gamma chains were used on roughly 400 ng RNA. From the reads, TCRdb called clonotypes with MiXCR, one entry per CDR3 protein. The sample shows some 140,000 distinct CDR3 sequences, less than 15% of them seen only once. Bone marrow was sampled from every patient at the time of active disease. This specimen comes from a study of read filtering for tumor transcriptome and immune sequencing. The specimen was a population of CD138-negative cells sorted from bone marrow. The TCR comes from a donor at least 40 years old with multiple myeloma.

CDR3 bases: TGCAGTGCTAGAGATCTGGATCGGTACTATAATTCACCCCTCCACTTT. Protein sequence: CSARDLDRYYNSPLHF. The genes are TRBV20-1 and TRBJ1-6; D is undetermined. Trimming removed 0 bases from V and 3 bases from J, with 12 bases in between. Looked up from germline, CDR1 is DFQATT and CDR2 is SNEGSKA (reference sequence). This CDR3 comprises 16 residues.